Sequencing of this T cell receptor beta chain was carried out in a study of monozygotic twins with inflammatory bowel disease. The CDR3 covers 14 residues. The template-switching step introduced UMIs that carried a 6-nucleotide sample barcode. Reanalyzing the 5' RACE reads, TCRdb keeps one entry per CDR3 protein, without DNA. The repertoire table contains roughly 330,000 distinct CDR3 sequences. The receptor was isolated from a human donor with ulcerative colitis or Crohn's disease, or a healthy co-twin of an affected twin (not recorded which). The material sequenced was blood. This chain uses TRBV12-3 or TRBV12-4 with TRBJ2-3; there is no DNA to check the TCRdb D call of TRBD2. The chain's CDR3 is CASSLIAGPDTQYF.